One and the same sample provided the 5 T cell receptor beta chains below, sequenced in a study of T-cell memory formation after mild COVID-19 listed by TCRdb under 2021. The library relied on 5' RACE. The run used an Illumina NovaSeq 6000. Through fastp at Q25 and MiXCR, TCRdb rebuilt clones from the public reads, retaining in-frame beta chains. Rows are combined by CDR3 protein, so each entry shows the most common genes and DNA. The sample includes 500,000 to 600,000 distinct CDR3 sequences, with 15% to 20% observed a single time. The biggest ten clones account for about 11% of the sample. Sequenced sample: PBMCs or a T cell subset sorted from them (not recorded which). Receptors were obtained from an adult woman who had mild COVID-19 (a few samples of this study predate the infection). The sample titles of this study are shuffled in the database, so cell type and time point are left out; the donor was told from shared clones.

This clonotype was counted a few times. The rearrangement links TRBV5-1 to TRBJ2-1, with 9 bases that match TRBD1. Per the germline V gene, CDR1 is SGHRS and CDR2 is YFSETQ. Unmatched junction bases numbered 7, after V lost 0 bases and J lost 6 bases. This CDR3 comprises 16 residues. The CDR3 DNA follows: TGCGCCAGCAGCTTGGCTCAACAGGGGGCAGGCAATGAGCAGTTCTTC. Protein product: CASSLAQQGAGNEQFF.

The CDR3 bases are TGTGCCAGCAGTTACTCGGGGGTCGGCTACACCTTC. It encodes CASSYSGVGYTF. This chain links TRBV6-5 with TRBJ1-2; TRBD1 is a possible D gene (5 bases). The CDR3 loop spans 12 amino acids. In germline, CDR1 is MNHEY, CDR2 SVGAGI. V lost 0 bases to trimming and J lost 8 bases, with 7 bases between them.

This chain links TRBV7-3 with TRBJ2-7; D might be TRBD1 (5 bases). V was clipped by 1 base and J by 6 bases, with 13 bases between them. CDR1 and CDR2 (germline): SGHTA, FQGTGA. The CDR3 has 14 amino acids. The CDR3, as DNA: TGTGCCAGCAGCTTAATGTCAGGGATCGGCGAGCAGTACTTC. It codes for CASSLMSGIGEQYF.

The V and J genes are TRBV5-1 and TRBJ2-7; 7 nucleotides agree with TRBD1. The CDR3 totals 13 residues. V was pared by 5 bases and J by 5 bases, with 7 bases of the junction left unmatched. Germline CDR1 SGHRS, CDR2 YFSETQ. The CDR3 sequence: CASSSTGKHEQYF. As DNA, the CDR3 is TGCGCCAGCAGTTCGACAGGGAAACACGAGCAGTACTTC.

This sequence joins TRBV2 and TRBJ1-2, with 7 bases matching TRBD1. CDR1 is SNHLY, CDR2 FYNNEI, per germline. The ends lost 0 bases at V and 3 bases at J; junction bases unmatched: 10. The CDR3 runs 17 residues. CDR3: CASSEAAEYRGDYGYTF. DNA of the CDR3: TGTGCCAGCAGTGAAGCGGCGGAGTACAGGGGTGACTATGGCTACACCTTC.